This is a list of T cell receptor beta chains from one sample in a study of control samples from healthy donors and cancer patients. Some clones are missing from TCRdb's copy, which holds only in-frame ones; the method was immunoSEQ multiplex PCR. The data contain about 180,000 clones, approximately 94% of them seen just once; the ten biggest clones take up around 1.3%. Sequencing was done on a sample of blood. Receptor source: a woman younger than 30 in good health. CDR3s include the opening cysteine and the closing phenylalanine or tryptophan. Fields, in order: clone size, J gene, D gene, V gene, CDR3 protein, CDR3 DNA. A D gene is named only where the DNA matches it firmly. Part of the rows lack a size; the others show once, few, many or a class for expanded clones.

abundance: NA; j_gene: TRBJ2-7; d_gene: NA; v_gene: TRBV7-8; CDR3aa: CASTVPGGNYEQYF; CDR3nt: TGTGCCAGCACTGTACCCGGGGGAAACTACGAGCAGTACTTC
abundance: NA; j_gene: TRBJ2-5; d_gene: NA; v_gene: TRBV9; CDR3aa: CASSVAHRPGETQYF; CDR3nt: TGTGCCAGCAGCGTAGCTCACAGGCCGGGAGAGACCCAGTACTTC
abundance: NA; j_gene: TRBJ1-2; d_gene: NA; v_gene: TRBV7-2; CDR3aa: CASSLDREYYGYTF; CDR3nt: TGTGCCAGCAGCTTAGACAGGGAATACTATGGCTACACCTTC
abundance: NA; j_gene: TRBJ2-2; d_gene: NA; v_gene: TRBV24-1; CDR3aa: CATSDLQSGSAGELFF; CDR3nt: TGTGCCACCAGTGATTTGCAGTCAGGGTCAGCCGGGGAGCTGTTTTTT
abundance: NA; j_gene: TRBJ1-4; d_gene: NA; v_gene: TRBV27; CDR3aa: CASRTIVGDEKLFF; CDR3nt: TGTGCCAGCAGGACAATCGTAGGGGATGAAAAACTGTTTTTT
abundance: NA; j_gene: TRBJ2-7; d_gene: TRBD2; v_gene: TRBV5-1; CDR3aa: CASSITTSGSHYEQYF; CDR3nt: TGCGCCAGCAGCATTACGACTAGCGGGAGTCATTACGAGCAGTACTTC
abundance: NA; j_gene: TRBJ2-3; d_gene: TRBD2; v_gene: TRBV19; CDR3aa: CASSTGLAGGGADTQYF; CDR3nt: TGTGCCAGTAGTACCGGACTAGCGGGAGGCGGGGCAGATACGCAGTATTTT
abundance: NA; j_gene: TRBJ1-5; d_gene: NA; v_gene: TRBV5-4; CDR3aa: CASSLDGGSQPQHF; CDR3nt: TGTGCCAGCAGCTTGGATGGGGGAAGTCAGCCCCAGCATTTT
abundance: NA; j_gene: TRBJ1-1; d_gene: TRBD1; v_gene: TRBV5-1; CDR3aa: CASSGGTGGMAEAFF; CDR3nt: TGCGCCAGCAGCGGAGGGACAGGGGGCATGGCTGAAGCTTTCTTT
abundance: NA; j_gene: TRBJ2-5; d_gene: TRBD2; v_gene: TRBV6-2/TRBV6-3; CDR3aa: CASSYSLAGGYKQETQYF; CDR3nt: TGTGCCAGCAGTTACTCACTAGCGGGAGGGTATAAGCAAGAGACCCAGTACTTC
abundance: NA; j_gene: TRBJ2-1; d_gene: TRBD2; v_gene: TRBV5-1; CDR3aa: CASSLAGGGLNEQFF; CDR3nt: TGCGCCAGCAGCTTGGCCGGGGGGGGGCTGAATGAGCAGTTCTTC
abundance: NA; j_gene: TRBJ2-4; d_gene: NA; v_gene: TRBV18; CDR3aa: CASSPVEGAQVQYF; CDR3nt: TGTGCCAGCTCACCGGTGGAGGGGGCGCAGGTTCAGTACTTC
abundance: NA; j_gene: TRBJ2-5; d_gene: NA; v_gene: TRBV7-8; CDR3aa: CASRRVNPEELRGETQYF; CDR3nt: TGTGCCAGCAGACGAGTCAATCCTGAGGAACTGAGAGGAGAGACCCAGTACTTC
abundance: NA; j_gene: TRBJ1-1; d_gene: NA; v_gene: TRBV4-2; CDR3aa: CASSQELGGAEAFF; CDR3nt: TGTGCCAGCAGCCAAGAATTAGGAGGGGCTGAAGCTTTCTTT
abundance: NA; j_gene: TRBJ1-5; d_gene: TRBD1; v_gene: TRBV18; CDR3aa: CASSSGQVNQPQHF; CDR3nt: TGTGCCAGCTCATCGGGACAGGTCAATCAGCCCCAGCATTTT
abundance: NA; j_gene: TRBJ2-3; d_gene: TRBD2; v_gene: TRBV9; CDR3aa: CASSSPGLASDTQYF; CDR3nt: TGTGCCAGCAGCTCCCCGGGACTAGCGTCGGATACGCAGTATTTT
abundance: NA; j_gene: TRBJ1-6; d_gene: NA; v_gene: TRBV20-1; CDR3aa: CSASRQGNSPLHF; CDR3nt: TGCAGTGCTAGTCGCCAGGGCAATTCACCCCTCCACTTT
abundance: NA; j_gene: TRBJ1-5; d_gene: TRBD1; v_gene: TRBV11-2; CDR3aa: CASSSTGTGYYSNQPQHF; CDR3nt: TGTGCCAGCAGCTCTACCGGGACAGGTTATTATAGCAATCAGCCCCAGCATTTT
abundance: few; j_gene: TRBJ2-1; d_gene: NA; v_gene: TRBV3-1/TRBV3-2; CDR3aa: CASSLSGNEQFF; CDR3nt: TGTGCCAGCAGCCTTTCAGGGAATGAGCAGTTCTTC
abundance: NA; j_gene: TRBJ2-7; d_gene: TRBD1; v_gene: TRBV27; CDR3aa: CASWGETGDYEQYF; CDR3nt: TGTGCCAGCTGGGGAGAGACAGGGGACTACGAGCAGTACTTC
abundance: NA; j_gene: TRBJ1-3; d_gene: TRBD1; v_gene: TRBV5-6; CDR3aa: CASRKTGSSGNTIYF; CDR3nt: TGTGCCAGCAGGAAGACAGGGAGCTCTGGAAACACCATATATTTT
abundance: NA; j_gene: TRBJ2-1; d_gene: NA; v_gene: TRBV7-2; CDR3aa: CASSPRQGGEQFF; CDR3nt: TGTGCCAGCAGCCCACGTCAGGGTGGTGAGCAGTTCTTC
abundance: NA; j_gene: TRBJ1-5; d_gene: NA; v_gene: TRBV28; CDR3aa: CASSLASGQPQHF; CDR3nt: TGTGCCAGCAGTTTAGCCAGCGGTCAGCCCCAGCATTTT
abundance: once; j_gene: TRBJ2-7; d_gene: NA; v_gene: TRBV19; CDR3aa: CASSRDGIPYEQYF; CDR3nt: TGTGCCAGTAGTCGGGACGGAATACCTTACGAGCAGTACTTC
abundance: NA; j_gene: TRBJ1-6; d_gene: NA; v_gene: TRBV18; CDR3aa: CASSEQGNSRSPLHF; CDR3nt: TGTGCCAGCTCAGAGCAGGGGAATTCGCGATCACCCCTCCACTTT
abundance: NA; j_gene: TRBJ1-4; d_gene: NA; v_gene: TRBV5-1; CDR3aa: CASSPGTRINEKLFF; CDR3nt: TGCGCCAGCAGCCCCGGGACACGGATTAATGAAAAACTGTTTTTT